This paragraph reports one T cell receptor beta chain. Its antigen is currently not known. No quality values exist for individual bases; no much larger clone is one base distant. This entry comes from a study of beta chain features in type 1 diabetes (dated by TCRdb to the late 2010s). At the level of the whole study: No differences in mean age, gender distribution, total cell number or subset yield were found between patients and healthy donors. A total of roughly 100 million sorted cells were examined across all samples, and the number of cells per subset was strongly correlated with RNA yield. In the study, TCRB repertoires of sorted circulating CD4+ T cell subsets from recently diagnosed type 1 diabetes patients were compared with those of matched healthy donors. Naive and central memory subsets were obtained from all 30 or so donors, but regulatory and stem cell-like memory subsets were isolated from only 8 patients and about eight healthy donors.

From each donor, a single peripheral blood sample of around 120 mL on average was drawn into heparinised tubes. A BD FACSAria II and a panel including CD45RO, CCR7, CD25, CD127, CD95 and CD27 were used to sort naive, central memory, regulatory and stem cell-like memory CD4+ T cells. All sorted populations exceeded 95% purity. PBMCs were isolated right away by Lymphoprep density gradient centrifugation and were stained directly, without culture. So that batch effects would be minimized, each experiment stained and sorted samples in pairs, pairing one healthy donor with one patient. The entire isolated RNA was reverse transcribed using the High Capacity cDNA Reverse Transcription Kit, and thus expressed TCRB transcripts were sequenced. Deep immunoSEQ sequencing was performed on naive, central memory and regulatory T cell samples, with an average of around 3.4 million total reads per sample. Sorted cells were lysed in RLT buffer and RNA was extracted with DNase-treated RNeasy Micro or Mini kits, depending on cell number. To prevent cross-contamination, each cell subset was processed individually, whereas patient and healthy donor samples were processed jointly. Using the immunoSEQ multiplex PCR, TCRB sequences were amplified from cDNA into 87-bp fragments spanning the CDR3 region. Sequencing of the amplicons was performed on the Illumina HiSeq platform. As for the authors' bioinformatics: Synthetic template baselines were used to correct PCR bias computationally, reads within Hamming distance 2 were collapsed, and singletons that could not be merged were discarded. By aligning reads against IMGT, V, D and J genes, CDR3 length, and insertions or deletions at six rearrangement sites were assigned. Within each subset, clonotype counts were normalized to the number of sorted cells before true diversity and Gini coefficients were calculated with the tcR R package. The overlap coefficient, calculated on TCRB nucleotide sequences, was used to quantify repertoire sharing. As stored in TCRdb, this immuneACCESS dataset retains in-frame rearrangements with V and J assigned. A fraction of the clones does not appear; measured against another copy, unresolved V genes explain less than half of the discrepancy, and the remainder lacks a known reason. V and J calls and clone size come straight from that table; D and trimming were deduced from the DNA. The sample table lists around 300,000 clones, 8% of them with a count of one. Over 0.8% of the sample is taken by the ten largest.

The germline V gene encodes CDR1 LGHNA and CDR2 YNFKEQ. V gives up 2 bases and J gives up 5 bases, and the segment between their germline ends measures 10 bases. Inclusive of the bounding cysteine and phenylalanine, the CDR3 is 14 residues long. The sequence is cut down to CDR3 DNA, 42 bases in frame from base 1. What the research found in general, with its limitations: Because the HLA sub-analyses included only small numbers of individuals, any influence of HLA type on TCRB rearrangement was left unresolved. Patients with type 1 diabetes made fewer insertions and deleted more nucleotides at VDJ recombination sites, implying thymic rearrangement abnormalities. The naive, central memory and regulatory TCRB repertoires appeared to resemble one another more closely among patients than among healthy donors. Because cDNA rather than genomic DNA was sequenced, highly expressing activated cells could have been over-represented, although no difference in activation and CD3 levels was found between groups. Shorter templates might be favored by PCR, yet because patient and control samples were amplified and corrected together, any such skew would affect both groups equally. A moderate but significant shortening of TCRB CDR3 length was observed in type 1 diabetes patients in all four CD4+ subsets.

The sequence was collected from a young woman in good health. The chain couples TRBV4-2 to TRBJ2-1, with TRBD1 tentatively as D gene (5 bases match). The sample taken for sequencing was central memory CD4+ T cells from blood. The CDR3 corresponds to CASSQKGQHNEQFF. The DNA sequence is as follows: TGTGCCAGCAGCCAAAAGGGGCAGCACAATGAGCAGTTCTTC.